This is a list of T cell receptor beta chains from one sample in a study of CD8 T cells in ankylosing spondylitis. TCRdb passed the 5' RACE reads through MiXCR, listing each CDR3 protein once. The data show about 700,000 distinct CDR3 sequences, with around 19% seen just once and about a fifth held by the top ten. Sequencing input: blood, either unsorted or a sorted T cell fraction (not recorded which). Receptor source: a male donor with ankylosing spondylitis. The CDR3 runs from the conserved cysteine through the conserved F or W. A D gene is named only where the DNA matches it firmly. Clone sizes are given selectively: once, few, many, or a class where the clone is expanded.

cdr3_nt | cdr3_aa | j_call | cdr3_length | v_call | d_call | clone_size
TGTGCCAGCGGCGGAGGCGGAGGCAATCAGCCCCAGCATTTT | CASGGGGGNQPQHF | TRBJ1-5 | 14 | TRBV6-2/TRBV6-3 | . | .
TGCGCCAGCAGCCAAGCTCGGGACAGTATTAAAGAGACCCAGTACTTC | CASSQARDSIKETQYF | TRBJ2-5 | 16 | TRBV4-3 | TRBD1 | few
TGTGCCAGCAGCCGAACCCCCGGGACAGTCAACACTGAAGCTTTCTTT | CASSRTPGTVNTEAFF | TRBJ1-1 | 16 | TRBV14 | TRBD1 | .
TGTGCCAGCAGAATCGGGGGGAGCACAGATACGCAGTATTTT | CASRIGGSTDTQYF | TRBJ2-3 | 14 | TRBV7-2 | TRBD2 | .
TGTGCCAGTAGTATAGTTGCGTTGTCAGGGGGTATCGATGAGCAGTTCTTC | CASSIVALSGGIDEQFF | TRBJ2-1 | 17 | TRBV19 | TRBD1 | .
TGTGCCAGCAGCGCCGGGACAGGGGGCGAGGAGACCCAGTACTTC | CASSAGTGGEETQYF | TRBJ2-5 | 15 | TRBV9 | TRBD1 | .
TGTGCCAGCAGTTACGATTTGAACACTGAAGCTTTCTTT | CASSYDLNTEAFF | TRBJ1-1 | 13 | TRBV6-6 | . | few
TGCAGTGCTGCGAAGTCGTCCGGAAACACCATATATTTT | CSAAKSSGNTIYF | TRBJ1-3 | 13 | TRBV20-1 | . | .
TGTGCCAGCAGTTACAAGAGCCCCCTGAACTCCAATTCACCCCTCCACTTT | CASSYKSPLNSNSPLHF | TRBJ1-6 | 17 | TRBV6-5 | . | .
TGTGCCAGCAGTTCACCGGGGGCCTCATCCTCCCGCACAGATACGCAGTATTTT | CASSSPGASSSRTDTQYF | TRBJ2-3 | 18 | TRBV27 | . | .
TGTGCCAGCAGTGAGATGTGGGGGTCGGGAAACACCATATATTTT | CASSEMWGSGNTIYF | TRBJ1-3 | 15 | TRBV7-2 | . | few
TGTGCCAGCAGCCCACATCGGGGGGAGACTTACAATGAGCAGTTCTTC | CASSPHRGETYNEQFF | TRBJ2-1 | 16 | TRBV7-9 | TRBD2 | few
TGCGCCAGTACAACCGGGGGGGCCAACGAGCAGTACTTC | CASTTGGANEQYF | TRBJ2-7 | 13 | TRBV10-2 | TRBD2 | few
TGTGCCACCGCGGGGGGCCTCACAGATACGCAGTATTTT | CATAGGLTDTQYF | TRBJ2-3 | 13 | TRBV15 | TRBD2 | .
TGTGCCTGGATAGCGGGGACGAGCTCCTACAATGAGCAGTTCTTC | CAWIAGTSSYNEQFF | TRBJ2-1 | 15 | TRBV30 | TRBD2 | .
TGCAGTGCTAGAGGAATTAGTTACACCTACAATGAGCAGTTCTTC | CSARGISYTYNEQFF | TRBJ2-1 | 15 | TRBV20-1 | . | .
TGCAGTGCTAGGTATCCGGGCGGGGGAAACACCATATATTTT | CSARYPGGGNTIYF | TRBJ1-3 | 14 | TRBV20-1 | . | few
TGTGCCAGCAACCCTACCTGGTGGGCGTATAGCAATCAGCCCCAGCATTTT | CASNPTWWAYSNQPQHF | TRBJ1-5 | 17 | TRBV21-1 | . | few
TGTGCCAGCAGCTTGGACGAAAACTTTGGAAACACCATATATTTT | CASSLDENFGNTIYF | TRBJ1-3 | 15 | TRBV5-8 | . | few
TGCAGCGTTGGCCGGGACACCAACTCTCCTACGCAGTATTTT | CSVGRDTNSPTQYF | TRBJ2-3 | 14 | TRBV29-1 | . | few
TGCGCCAGCAGCCAAGAAATCCTGAATTACGAGCAGTACTTC | CASSQEILNYEQYF | TRBJ2-7 | 14 | TRBV4-3 | . | many
TGTGCCAGCAGCTTGCAGGGGAACGCTAACTATGGCTACACCTTC | CASSLQGNANYGYTF | TRBJ1-2 | 15 | TRBV5-5 | . | .
TGCGCCAGCAAACGGACTAGCGGGGAGTACTCCTACGAGCAGTACTTC | CASKRTSGEYSYEQYF | TRBJ2-7 | 16 | TRBV5-1 | TRBD2 | many
TGTGCCATCAGTGAAATAGCCCACTACGAGCAGTACTTC | CAISEIAHYEQYF | TRBJ2-7 | 13 | TRBV10-3 | . | .
TGTGCCAGCAGTGAATCTAGCGGGAGTTTGACCTACAATGAGCAGTTCTTC | CASSESSGSLTYNEQFF | TRBJ2-1 | 17 | TRBV2 | TRBD2 | .
TGTGCCATCAGTGAAGGGCAGGGCAGTCAGCCCCAGCATTTT | CAISEGQGSQPQHF | TRBJ1-5 | 14 | TRBV10-3 | . | many